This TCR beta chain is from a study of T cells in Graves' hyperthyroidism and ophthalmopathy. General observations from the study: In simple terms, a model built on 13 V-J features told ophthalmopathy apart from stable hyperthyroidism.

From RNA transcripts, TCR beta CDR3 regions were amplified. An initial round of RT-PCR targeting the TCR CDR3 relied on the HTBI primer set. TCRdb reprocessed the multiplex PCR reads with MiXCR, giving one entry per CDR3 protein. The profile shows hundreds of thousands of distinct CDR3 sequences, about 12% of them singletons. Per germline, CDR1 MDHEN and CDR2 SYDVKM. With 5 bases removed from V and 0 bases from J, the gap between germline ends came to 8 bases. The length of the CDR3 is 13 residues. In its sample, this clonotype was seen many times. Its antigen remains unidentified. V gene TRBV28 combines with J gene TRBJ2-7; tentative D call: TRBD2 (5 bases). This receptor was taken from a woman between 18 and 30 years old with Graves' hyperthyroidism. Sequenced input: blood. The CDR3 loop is CASSALGSYEQYF. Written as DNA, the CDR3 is TGTGCCAGCAGTGCACTAGGCTCCTACGAGCAGTACTTC.